A single sample is the source of the 24 T cell receptor beta chains below, sequenced in a study of early T cells in non-severe SARS-CoV-2 infection. TCRdb itself ran the 5' RACE reads through MiXCR, one entry per CDR3 protein. There are tens of thousands of distinct CDR3 sequences in the sample; roughly 13% occur only once, and approximately 1% lies in the top ten. Material: whole blood. Receptors originate from an adult who was a healthcare worker with PCR-confirmed SARS-CoV-2 infection or an uninfected control (not recorded which).

The table lists this clonotype with many counts. This sequence joins TRBV9 and TRBJ2-7, with D possibly being TRBD2 (5 bases). Germline V CDR1 and CDR2: SGDLS, YYNGEE. The CDR3 consists of 12 residues. V lost 0 bases and J 6 bases, leaving 7 bases between the germline ends. CDR3 amino acids: CASSVAAGEQYF. The CDR3 nucleotides read TGTGCCAGCAGCGTAGCGGCGGGCGAGCAGTACTTC.

The chain carries TRBV28 and TRBJ1-2; 9 bases are shared with TRBD1. This CDR3 comprises 15 residues. Germline-derived CDR1 and CDR2 are MDHEN and SYDVKM. The V and J ends lost 7 bases and 4 bases, in that order; junction bases with no gene match: 10. The CDR3 DNA follows: TGTGCCAGCAATGGCCAAACAGGGGGCTCCTATGGCTACACCTTC. This translates into CASNGQTGGSYGYTF.

This clonotype was observed a handful of times. J is TRBJ2-3 and V is TRBV11-2; 8 bases line up with TRBD2. Germline loops: CDR1 SGHAT, CDR2 FQNNGV. This CDR3 comprises 16 residues. The J segment lost 2 bases and the V segment lost 5 bases, leaving 9 bases of the junction unmatched. Here the CDR3 reads CASSDATSGYTDTQYF. In DNA, the CDR3 is TGTGCCAGCAGCGACGCCACTAGCGGATACACAGATACGCAGTATTTT.

This clonotype has at least ten counts. CDR3 DNA: TGCAGCGTTGAAGATCGGGCCGGTAGGATTAACTATGGCTACACCTTC. Translated: CSVEDRAGRINYGYTF. J is TRBJ1-2 and V is TRBV29-1; no clear D gene. The CDR3 is 16 amino acids. Germline values: CDR1 SQVTM, CDR2 ANQGSEA. The V end lost 0 bases, the J end lost 1 base, and 15 bases lay between the germline ends. The variable domain in full, completed from reference TRBV29-1 and TRBJ1-2, reads SAVISQKPSRDICQRGTSLTIQCQVDSQVTMMFWYRQQPGQSLTLIATANQGSEATYESGFVIDKFPISRPNLTFSTLTVSNMSPEDSSIYLCSVEDRAGRINYGYTFGSGTRLTVV.

In this sample, this clonotype turned up a few times. The chain couples TRBV6-2 or TRBV6-3 to TRBJ2-2, with TRBD1 as a possible D gene (5 bases). The V end lost 2 bases, the J end lost 8 bases, and 15 bases lay between the germline ends. This CDR3 has 15 residues. Germline V gene sequence: CDR1 MNHEY, CDR2 SVGEGT. This chain's CDR3 is CASSYSPGSAGELFF. CDR3 nucleotides: TGTGCCAGCAGTTACAGCCCAGGGTCGGCGGGGGAGCTGTTTTTT.

Many counts were recorded for this clonotype. V and J are TRBV5-6 and TRBJ1-2; possibly TRBD1 for D (6 bases). CDR1 and CDR2 from the germline V gene are SGHDT and YYEEEE. The ends were cut back, 1 base at V and 1 base at J, with 11 bases in the middle. This CDR3 region has 15 residues. CDR3 protein: CASSLIGGINYGYTF. In DNA form, the CDR3 reads TGTGCCAGCAGCTTGATAGGGGGGATTAACTATGGCTACACCTTC.

This clonotype was picked up many times. This chain links TRBV10-3 with TRBJ2-7; tentative D call: TRBD1 (6 bases). V was shortened by 5 bases and J by 1 base, with 15 bases between the two germline ends. This CDR3 has 15 amino acids. CDR1 ENHRY and CDR2 SYGVKD come from the germline V gene. This CDR3 reads CAISSAGEESYEQYF. The CDR3 region has the DNA TGTGCCATCAGTTCCGCAGGGGAAGAATCCTACGAGCAGTACTTC.

This chain joins TRBV20-1 and TRBJ2-1; 7 bases map to TRBD2. CDR3 length: 14 amino acids. CDR1 is DFQATT, CDR2 SNEGSKA, per germline (reference sequence). The trim removed 6 bases at V and 4 bases at J, leaving 9 bases unmatched. In nucleotides, the CDR3 is TGCAGTGCGCCGACTAGCCCCGGGTACAATGAGCAGTTCTTC. It is translated as CSAPTSPGYNEQFF.

The CDR3 loop is CSVAEPGLRGEQYF. The CDR3 region has the DNA TGCAGCGTTGCGGAACCGGGACTTAGAGGCGAGCAGTACTTC. The chain combines TRBV29-1 with TRBJ2-7, with D possibly being TRBD2 (6 bases). V was clipped by 4 bases and J by 6 bases, with 19 bases between them. The germline V gene encodes CDR1 SQVTM and CDR2 ANQGSEA. The CDR3 length is 14 residues.

The chain is built from TRBV6-5 and TRBJ2-5; possibly TRBD1 or TRBD2 for D (5 bases each). Trimming took 5 bases from V and 12 from J, leaving 13 bases between them. Germline CDR1 reads MNHEY; CDR2 reads SVGAGI. There are 11 residues in the CDR3. The DNA of the CDR3 is TGTGCCAGCAGTCCTGGGACGCTTGAGTACTTC. It encodes CASSPGTLEYF.

This clonotype has only a few counts. V gene TRBV7-2 combines with J gene TRBJ2-1, with D tentatively TRBD2 (5 bases). Germline CDR1 reads SGHTA; CDR2 reads FQGNSA. V lost 7 bases and J 9 bases, leaving 25 bases between the germline ends. The CDR3 is 16 residues long. This CDR3 is CASTPSGSSRLSEQFF. The CDR3 nucleotides are TGTGCCAGCACTCCTTCGGGAAGCTCCCGCCTGAGTGAGCAGTTCTTC.

In this sample, this clonotype turned up a few times. The DNA for the CDR3 is TGTGCCATCAGTGACCACCGTACTAGAAACGAGCAGTACTTC. Amino acids: CAISDHRTRNEQYF. The chain combines TRBV10-3 with TRBJ2-7, with D possibly TRBD2 on 5 matching bases. Germline V lookup: CDR1 ENHRY, CDR2 SYGVKD. Deletions cut 3 bases from V and 5 bases from J, with 14 bases between. The CDR3 runs to 14 residues.

V usage is TRBV24-1 and J usage is TRBJ2-2; weak D call: TRBD1 (5 bases). Germline V gene lookup returns CDR1 KGHDR and CDR2 SFDVKD. V lost 3 bases to trimming and J lost 1 base, with 8 bases between them. The CDR3 runs 15 residues. The CDR3 spells CATSDGALNTGELFF. DNA of the CDR3: TGTGCCACCAGTGATGGGGCGCTGAACACCGGGGAGCTGTTTTTT.

Ten or more counts support this clonotype. The CDR3 is CASSWGVPGELFF. CDR3 DNA: TGTGCCAGTAGTTGGGGGGTACCCGGGGAGCTGTTTTTT. The chain has TRBV19 and TRBJ2-2, with D maybe TRBD2 (6 bases). CDR3 size: 13 residues. V gave up 5 bases and J gave up 6 bases, with 10 bases separating them. Germline loops: CDR1 LNHDA, CDR2 SQIVND (reference sequence).

This clonotype was seen repeatedly, ten times or more. The CDR3 loop is CASNQGGQPQHF. In DNA form, the CDR3 reads TGTGCCAGCAACCAGGGGGGACAGCCCCAGCATTTT. J is TRBJ1-5 and V is TRBV28, with 7 bases that match TRBD1. V dropped 7 bases and J dropped 7; count of bases not matched to a gene: 4. CDR3 size: 12 residues. Germline values: CDR1 MDHEN, CDR2 SYDVKM. The full variable domain, in which reference TRBV28 and TRBJ1-5 provide the parts outside the CDR3, is DVKVTQSSRYLVKRTGEKVFLECVQDMDHENMFWYRQDPGLGLRLIYFSYDVKMKEKGDIPEGYSVSREKKERFSLILESASTNQTSMYLCASNQGGQPQHFGDGTRLSIL.

V usage is TRBV6-6 and J usage is TRBJ1-1; a weak D match, TRBD1 (5 bases). V shed 7 bases and J shed 10 bases, with 16 bases lying between them. From germline, CDR1 is MNHNY and CDR2 SVGAGI (reference sequence). CDR3 length: 12 amino acids. CDR3 protein: CASTLGDQGAFF. CDR3 sequence (DNA): TGTGCCAGCACCCTAGGAGACCAGGGAGCTTTCTTT.

This clonotype was observed at least ten times. The V gene is TRBV28, the J gene TRBJ2-1; TRBD2 aligns across 12 bases. The V gene's germline CDR1 is MDHEN and CDR2 SYDVKM. J was trimmed by 7 bases and V by 5 bases; bases with no gene match: 6. The CDR3 totals 15 residues. The CDR3 DNA follows: TGTGCCAGCAGTCCCGGGACTAGCGGGCGTAATGAGCAGTTCTTC. This gives the protein CASSPGTSGRNEQFF.

The chain carries TRBV7-9 and TRBJ2-7; D is ambiguous. V lost 7 bases and J lost 3, with 13 bases in between. The CDR3 runs to 13 residues. CDR1 is SEHNR and CDR2 is FQNEAQ in the germline V gene (reference sequence). The CDR3 DNA reads TGTGCCAGCACCTCCGAGCTAAACTACGAGCAGTACTTC. It codes for CASTSELNYEQYF.

The chain carries TRBV5-4 and TRBJ2-7; 9 bases align to TRBD1. Germline V gene data show CDR1 as SGHNT and CDR2 as YYREEE (reference sequence). This CDR3 contains 16 residues. With V trimmed by 3 bases and J by 1 base, 8 bases remained unmatched. CDR3 in DNA: TGTGCCAGCAGCTCGGGGACAGGGAAATTATCCTACGAGCAGTACTTC. Its translation: CASSSGTGKLSYEQYF.

At least ten counts were recorded for this clonotype. This rearrangement joins TRBV27 to TRBJ2-2; TRBD2 matches 8 bases. CDR3 size: 19 residues. Germline V gene lookup returns CDR1 MNHEY and CDR2 SMNVEV (reference sequence). The V segment lost 4 bases and the J segment 7 bases; nucleotides outside the gene matches: 20. Here the CDR3 reads CASSSDLLLREGHSGELFF. CDR3 nucleotides: TGTGCCAGCAGTTCCGACCTTTTGTTACGGGAGGGCCATAGCGGGGAGCTGTTTTTT.

This clonotype came up a few times. Written as DNA, the CDR3 is TGTGCCAGCAGCGTAGGGGGACAGGGATACTACGAGCAGTACTTC. This translates into CASSVGGQGYYEQYF. The V gene is TRBV9, the J gene TRBJ2-7; 9 bases are a match to TRBD1. In germline, CDR1 is SGDLS, CDR2 YYNGEE. V shed 0 bases and J 3 bases; nucleotides not matched to a gene: 4. CDR3 length equals 15 residues.

There are a few counts of this clonotype. This chain uses TRBV2 with TRBJ2-5, with 7 positions matching TRBD1. V gave up 3 bases and J gave up 2 bases; unmatched junction bases: 6. The CDR3 has 15 residues. The germline V gene has CDR1 SNHLY and CDR2 FYNNEI. The CDR3 DNA reads TGTGCCAGCAGTGAGCAGGGACAGCCTCAAGAGACCCAGTACTTC. Amino acid sequence: CASSEQGQPQETQYF. Complete variable domain (other parts from reference TRBV2 and TRBJ2-5): EPEVTQTPSHQVTQMGQEVILRCVPISNHLYFYWYRQILGQKVEFLVSFYNNEISEKSEIFDDQFSVERPDGSNFTLKIRSTKLEDSAMYFCASSEQGQPQETQYFGPGTRLLVL.

This clonotype showed up just a few times. This sequence joins TRBV11-2 and TRBJ2-5; D ambiguous. This CDR3 has 14 amino acids. Germline-derived CDR1 and CDR2 are SGHAT and FQNNGV. V was trimmed by 4 bases and J by 1 base, leaving 10 bases between them. The CDR3 DNA reads TGTGCCAGCAGCTCCTGGACCCTCCAAGAGACCCAGTACTTC. It codes for CASSSWTLQETQYF.

This clonotype was detected only a few times. This sequence joins TRBV27 and TRBJ2-7, with D maybe TRBD2 (7 bases). This CDR3 spans 14 amino acids. V lost 3 bases and J lost 6, with 15 bases in between. Germline V CDR1 and CDR2: MNHEY, SMNVEV (reference sequence). DNA of the CDR3: TGTGCCAGCAGTTTTTATCCCGGGGGGCGCGAGCAGTACTTC. Protein sequence: CASSFYPGGREQYF.